The 23 T cell receptor beta chains reported below all come from one sample, sequenced in a study of T-cell memory formation after mild COVID-19. TCRdb re-derived calls from the 5' RACE reads in MiXCR, one entry per CDR3 protein. The sample gives around 140,000 distinct CDR3 sequences, 15% to 20% of which show up once; 2% to 2.5% is in the top ten. The sequenced material came from PBMCs or a T cell subset sorted from them (not recorded which). These TCRs come from an adult woman who had mild COVID-19 (a few samples of this study predate the infection). Cell type and time point are not known.

J is TRBJ2-3 and V is TRBV29-1; TRBD2 aligns across 11 bases. Per germline, CDR1 SQVTM and CDR2 ANQGSEA. This CDR3 has 13 residues. Losses at the gene ends were 8 bases for V and 7 bases for J; bases not matched to a gene: 8. CDR3: CSLTSGSGYTQYF. The CDR3 nucleotides are TGCAGCTTAACTAGCGGGAGTGGATATACGCAGTATTTT.

This clonotype was picked up a small number of times. The rearrangement uses TRBV5-1 and TRBJ2-1; 7 bases align to TRBD1. This CDR3 contains 20 residues. After removal of 4 bases from V and 0 bases from J, the junction contained 19 bases not matched to a gene. Germline assignment: CDR1 SGHRS and CDR2 YFSETQ. This CDR3 reads CASSPRDRTTYLGSYNEQFF. In DNA form, the CDR3 reads TGCGCCAGCAGCCCACGGGACAGAACCACCTACCTGGGCTCCTACAATGAGCAGTTCTTC.

This chain connects TRBV12-3 or TRBV12-4 to TRBJ2-7; 9 nucleotides line up with TRBD2. V shed 2 bases, J shed 3 bases, and the junction held 8 bases outside the gene matches. The CDR3 is 16 residues long. The CDR3 reads CASSLSSGGPFYEQYF. The CDR3 coding sequence is TGTGCCAGCAGTTTAAGCAGCGGGGGGCCCTTCTACGAGCAGTACTTC.

The V gene is TRBV6-5, the J gene TRBJ2-2; TRBD1 or TRBD2 may be the D gene (5 bases each). Trimming took 4 bases from V and 5 from J, leaving 14 bases between them. Germline V gives CDR1 MNHEY, CDR2 SVGAGI. The CDR3 totals 15 residues. CDR3 DNA sequence: TGTGCCAGCAGTTTATTCGGGACCCAGACCGGGGAGCTGTTTTTT. Translation: CASSLFGTQTGELFF.

The chain joins TRBV5-1 to TRBJ2-1; 10 bases map to TRBD1. The junction had 10 bases not matched to a gene; V was cut back by 5 bases and J by 8 bases. The CDR3 length is 15 residues. The germline gives CDR1 SGHRS, CDR2 YFSETQ. CDR3 DNA sequence: TGCGCCAGCAGGCGAGCTGGGACAGGGGTGGATGAGCAGTTCTTC. Its translation: CASRRAGTGVDEQFF.

The V call is TRBV7-8, the J call TRBJ1-1; TRBD1 agrees at 7 bases. Germline V gene lookup returns CDR1 SGHVS and CDR2 FQNEAQ. CDR3 size: 14 residues. The ends lost 7 bases at V and 3 bases at J; junction bases unmatched: 8. This CDR3 is CASIQQGYDTEAFF. Written as DNA, the CDR3 is TGTGCCAGCATCCAACAGGGGTATGACACTGAAGCTTTCTTT.

This clonotype was seen a few times. Written as DNA, the CDR3 is TGTGCCTCCGGACAGGGAGTTTCTAATTCACCCCTCCACTTT. Translated: CASGQGVSNSPLHF. V gene TRBV30 combines with J gene TRBJ1-6; 8 nucleotides match TRBD1. Unmatched junction bases numbered 8, after V lost 7 bases and J lost 6 bases. This CDR3 spans 14 amino acids. Germline V lookup: CDR1 GTSNPN, CDR2 SVGIG (reference sequence).

This clonotype was seen a few times. The CDR3 loop reads CSARARTVGSGANVLTF. The CDR3 nucleotides read TGCAGTGCTAGGGCCCGGACAGTAGGCTCTGGGGCCAACGTCCTGACTTTC. The chain has TRBV20-1 and TRBJ2-6; D might be TRBD1 (6 bases). V lost 3 bases, J lost 0 bases, and 15 bases lay in between. This CDR3 region has 17 residues. Germline V gives CDR1 DFQATT, CDR2 SNEGSKA (reference sequence).

The chain joins TRBV10-3 to TRBJ2-7; D is undetermined. Germline CDR1 and CDR2: ENHRY and SYGVKD. This CDR3 is built from 13 residues. The V gene lost 1 base and the J gene lost 4 bases, with 8 bases spanning the gap. The CDR3, as DNA: TGTGCCATCAGTGAGTTGGGAAGTTACGAGCAGTACTTC. Amino acid sequence: CAISELGSYEQYF.

This clonotype was counted between two and nine times. J is TRBJ2-2 and V is TRBV7-3; possibly TRBD2 for D (6 bases). V lost 2 bases, J lost 2 bases, and 12 bases lay in between. Germline-derived CDR1 and CDR2 are SGHTA and FQGTGA. This CDR3 is 16 amino acids long. The DNA of the CDR3 is TGTGCCAGCAGCTTAGCCGGGACTCTTAACACCGGGGAGCTGTTTTTT. Translation gives CASSLAGTLNTGELFF. Full variable domain (remainder filled in from reference TRBV7-3 and TRBJ2-2): GAGVSQTPSNKVTEKGKYVELRCDPISGHTALYWYRQSLGQGPEFLIYFQGTGAADDSGLPNDRFFAVRPEGSVSTLKIQRTERGDSAVYLCASSLAGTLNTGELFFGEGSRLTVL.

The gene calls are TRBV29-1 and TRBJ1-1; tentative D call: TRBD1 (6 bases). The CDR3 contains 13 residues. The germline CDR1 and CDR2 sequences are SQVTM and ANQGSEA. The germline V and J ends were trimmed by 7 bases and 0 bases, with 12 bases remaining between them. Here the CDR3 reads CSGSGHLNTEAFF. The CDR3 coding sequence is TGCAGCGGCTCGGGACACCTGAACACTGAAGCTTTCTTT.

This clonotype occurred once. This sequence joins TRBV7-3 and TRBJ2-3; no clear D. CDR3 length: 15 residues. Germline V gene lookup returns CDR1 SGHTA and CDR2 FQGTGA. The V end lost 1 base, the J end lost 3 bases, and 11 bases lay between the germline ends. CDR3 coding DNA: TGTGCCAGCAGCTTAATGGGTGGGGTTACAGATACGCAGTATTTT. This translates into CASSLMGGVTDTQYF.

The chain uses TRBV18 and TRBJ1-5; no definite D call. Per the germline V gene, CDR1 is KGHSH and CDR2 is LQKENI. Trimming pared 2 bases from V and 1 base from J, leaving 6 bases between. The length of the CDR3 is 14 residues. CDR3 protein: CASSPGRSNQPQHF. CDR3 bases: TGTGCCAGCTCACCAGGGAGGAGCAATCAGCCCCAGCATTTT.

V usage is TRBV20-1 and J usage is TRBJ2-1, with D unclear. CDR1 and CDR2 from the germline V gene are DFQATT and SNEGSKA (reference sequence). This CDR3 comprises 12 residues. CDR3 in amino acids: CSSNSLGNEQFF. The CDR3 DNA sequence: TGCAGCTCAAATTCTCTCGGCAATGAGCAGTTCTTC.

This clonotype turned up a few times. The CDR3, as DNA: TGTGCCAGCTCACCAAGTCGGGGGCGGCAGCCCCAGCATTTT. It specifies CASSPSRGRQPQHF. This chain uses TRBV18 with TRBJ1-5; tentatively, D is TRBD1 (6 bases). This CDR3 comprises 14 residues. V lost 2 bases and J 7 bases, leaving 12 bases between the germline ends. Per the germline V gene, CDR1 is KGHSH and CDR2 is LQKENI.

The rearrangement uses TRBV7-3 and TRBJ2-3; no firm D call. In germline, CDR1 is SGHTA, CDR2 FQGTGA. The CDR3 is 13 amino acids. V shed 4 bases and J shed 5 bases, with 10 bases lying between them. The CDR3: CASSSIRQDTQYF. CDR3 sequence (DNA): TGTGCCAGCAGCTCAATCCGCCAAGATACGCAGTATTTT.

The CDR3 protein is CSARTVQDTQYF. CDR3 coding DNA: TGCAGTGCTAGGACAGTTCAAGATACGCAGTATTTT. This sequence joins TRBV20-1 and TRBJ2-3, with D maybe TRBD1 (5 bases). Germline V lookup: CDR1 DFQATT, CDR2 SNEGSKA (reference sequence). The CDR3 has 12 residues. The V gene lost 3 bases and the J gene lost 5 bases, with 9 bases spanning the gap.

This clonotype was picked up a small number of times. The V and J genes are TRBV20-1 and TRBJ2-1, with no clear D. Germline values: CDR1 DFQATT, CDR2 SNEGSKA (reference sequence). Trimming left V 4 bases short and J 0 bases short, with 16 bases between. This CDR3 has 16 residues. The CDR3 sequence: CSANPTRLSSYNEQFF. The CDR3 DNA reads TGCAGTGCTAACCCTACACGGCTCAGCTCCTACAATGAGCAGTTCTTC.

This clonotype has a handful of counts. V gene TRBV12-3 or TRBV12-4 combines with J gene TRBJ2-2; the D gene is possibly TRBD2 (5 bases). V was trimmed by 3 bases and J by 6 bases, leaving 11 bases between them. The CDR3 contains 14 residues. The CDR3 protein is CASSLRLAPGELFF. The CDR3 DNA reads TGTGCCAGCAGTTTGAGGCTAGCCCCCGGGGAGCTGTTTTTT.

This clonotype was detected a few times. Germline and junction disagree at one end, which may indicate a read error. The V and J genes are TRBV25-1 and TRBJ2-5; TRBD1 might be the D (5 bases). This CDR3 has 15 residues. Germline loops: CDR1 MGHDK, CDR2 SYGVNS. The CDR3 DNA follows: TGTGCCAGCAGCGAATCCCGGACACACCAAGAGACCCAGTACTTC. Translation: CASSESRTHQETQYF.

The rearrangement joins TRBV20-1 to TRBJ2-3, with 8 bases lining up with TRBD2. CDR3 length equals 14 residues. Trimming at V came to 1 base and at J to 1 base, leaving 1 base not matched to a gene. CDR1 is DFQATT, CDR2 SNEGSKA, per germline (reference sequence). CDR3 DNA: TGCAGTGCTAGAGGGCGGGAGGGCACAGATACGCAGTATTTT. Translation: CSARGREGTDTQYF.

The chain recombines TRBV15 with TRBJ2-7, with D perhaps being TRBD1 or TRBD2 (5 bases each). Germline V gene sequence: CDR1 LNHNV, CDR2 YYDKDF (reference sequence). Trimming removed 0 bases at V and 5 bases at J, with 14 bases between. CDR3 size: 15 residues. The CDR3 nucleotides read TGTGCCACCAGCAGAGATGTATATGGGGGAGACGAGCAGTACTTC. Encoded protein: CATSRDVYGGDEQYF.

The rearrangement links TRBV30 to TRBJ2-7; D gene unclear. Looked up from germline, CDR1 is GTSNPN and CDR2 is SVGIG (reference sequence). Trimming removed 0 bases from V and 6 bases from J, with 6 bases in between. CDR3 length equals 11 residues. This CDR3 is CAWSVGREQYF. The CDR3 nucleotides are TGTGCCTGGAGTGTCGGGCGCGAGCAGTACTTC.